This T cell receptor (beta chain) originates from a study of T-cell reconstitution after alpha-beta-depleted transplantation in children listed by TCRdb under 2016. Regarding the study in general: The study quantitatively tracked T-cell immune reconstitution after TCRalphabeta/CD19-depleted allogeneic hematopoietic cell transplantation in children using TCR repertoire profiling.

Results and caveats for the whole study, not just this receptor: In some patients, the high TCRbeta diversity seen at day 60 was put down to recipient T cells and intrathymic progenitors that had survived conditioning. Apparently early alphabetaT-cell count recovery about two months after transplant reportedly relied on only several hundred rapidly expanded clones derived from non-depleted graft cells. Over the following months the frequencies of hyperexpanded clones went down, and after one year T-cell counts and TCRbeta diversity were mostly credited to newly produced T cells.

What this sample's treatment or condition label stands for: allogeneic hematopoietic cell transplantation with graft depleted of TCRalphabeta T cells and CD19 B cells. The children who served as transplant recipients had been given grafts of TCRalphabeta/CD19-depleted allogeneic hematopoietic cells. Library preparation employed PCR. The run used an Illumina HiSeq 2500. To normalize quantification of the TCRbeta repertoire, the TCR libraries were built with molecular barcoding that relied on unique molecular identifiers. TCRdb took the public reads, trimmed them with fastp at Q25, ran MiXCR for clone calling and kept in-frame beta chains. CDR3 protein duplicates are merged, each entry listing the most common genes and DNA. The sample table holds 450,000 to 550,000 distinct CDR3 sequences, of which more than 9.5% were seen once. 14% of the sample is in the top ten clones. On this clonotype itself: Its antigen is not yet known. No quality values exist for individual bases; no much larger clone is one base distant.

From the germline V gene, CDR1 is MNHEY and CDR2 is SVGEGT. Between the V and J ends, shortened by 6 bases and 3 bases respectively, the junction contains 12 bases. The CDR3, cysteine through valine, is 13 amino acids long. CDR3 DNA only is kept here, 39 bases in frame from base 1. This sequence originates from a female patient aged 2-9 years who had a stem cell transplant for aplastic anemia, so the T cells may come from the graft donor. The material was PBMCs, mostly from graft donor cells, obtained 180 days after TCRalphabeta/CD19-depleted stem cell transplant. This sequence uses TRBV6-2 or TRBV6-3 and TRBJ2-7; the D gene may be TRBD1 or TRBD2, since each aligns over 6 bases. The sequenced DNA: TGTGCCAGCAGACGGGGGACACTCTACGAGCAGTACGTC. Its protein is CASRRGTLYEQYV.